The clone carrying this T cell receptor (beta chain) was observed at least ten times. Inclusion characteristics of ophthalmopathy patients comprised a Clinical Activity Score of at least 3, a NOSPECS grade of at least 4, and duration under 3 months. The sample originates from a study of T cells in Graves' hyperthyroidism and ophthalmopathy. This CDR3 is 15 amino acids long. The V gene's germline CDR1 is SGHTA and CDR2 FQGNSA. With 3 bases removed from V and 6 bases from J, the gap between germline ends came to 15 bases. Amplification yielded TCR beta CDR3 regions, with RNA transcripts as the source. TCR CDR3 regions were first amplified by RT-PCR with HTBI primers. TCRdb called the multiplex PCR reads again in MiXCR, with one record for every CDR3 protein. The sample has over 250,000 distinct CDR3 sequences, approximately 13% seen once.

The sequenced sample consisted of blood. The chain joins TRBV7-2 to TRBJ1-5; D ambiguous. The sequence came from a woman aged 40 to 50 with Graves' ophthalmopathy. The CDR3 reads CASSLQPLSSQPQHF. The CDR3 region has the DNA TGTGCCAGCAGCTTGCAGCCCCTTTCCTCTCAGCCCCAGCATTTT.